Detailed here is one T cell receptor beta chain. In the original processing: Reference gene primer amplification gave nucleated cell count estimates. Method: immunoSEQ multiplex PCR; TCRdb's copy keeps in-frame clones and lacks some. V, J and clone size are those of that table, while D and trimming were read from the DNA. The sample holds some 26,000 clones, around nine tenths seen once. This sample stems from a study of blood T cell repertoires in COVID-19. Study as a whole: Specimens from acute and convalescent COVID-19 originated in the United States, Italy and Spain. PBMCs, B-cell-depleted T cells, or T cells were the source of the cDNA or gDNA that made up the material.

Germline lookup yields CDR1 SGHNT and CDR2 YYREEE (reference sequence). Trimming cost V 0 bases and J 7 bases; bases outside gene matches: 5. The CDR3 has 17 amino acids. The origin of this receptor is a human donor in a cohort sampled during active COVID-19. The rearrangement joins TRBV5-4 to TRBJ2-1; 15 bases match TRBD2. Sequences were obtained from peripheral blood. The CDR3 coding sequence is TGTGCCAGCAGCTTGGAGGGCGGGACTAGCGGGAGGAATGAGCAGTTCTTC. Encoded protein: CASSLEGGTSGRNEQFF.